This T cell receptor beta chain stems from a study of blood T cells in healthy people across ages. A sample-barcoded 5' primer and a J-beta primer mix were used in a second PCR of roughly 7 to 11 cycles. Tagging of each cDNA molecule was performed by a template-switch adaptor with 12 random nucleotides. Via MiXCR, TCRdb re-called the 5' RACE reads, giving one row per CDR3 protein. This table holds about 590,000 distinct CDR3 sequences, under 30% found once. This clonotype was observed many times. Germline assignment: CDR1 SGDLS and CDR2 YYNGEE. Trimming shortened V by 4 bases and J by 0 bases, and 17 bases separated the two germline ends. The CDR3 runs to 17 residues.

The TCR sequence derives from a woman older than 75 in good health. The V gene is TRBV9, the J gene TRBJ2-1, with D perhaps TRBD1 or TRBD2 (6 bases each). Sequenced material: blood. The CDR3 loop reads CASSHGRGGSSYNEQFF. The CDR3 DNA sequence: TGTGCCAGCAGCCACGGACGAGGGGGGAGCTCCTACAATGAGCAGTTCTTC.